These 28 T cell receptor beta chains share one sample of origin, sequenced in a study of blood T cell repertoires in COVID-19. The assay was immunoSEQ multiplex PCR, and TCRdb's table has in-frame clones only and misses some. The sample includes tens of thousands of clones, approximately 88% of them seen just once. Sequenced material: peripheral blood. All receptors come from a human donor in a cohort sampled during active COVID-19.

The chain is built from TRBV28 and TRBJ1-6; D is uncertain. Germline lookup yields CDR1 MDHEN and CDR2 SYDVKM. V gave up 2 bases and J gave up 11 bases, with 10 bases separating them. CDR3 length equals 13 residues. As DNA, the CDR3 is TGTGCCAGCAGTTTACATCCCGGGGCACCCCTCCACTTT. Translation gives CASSLHPGAPLHF.

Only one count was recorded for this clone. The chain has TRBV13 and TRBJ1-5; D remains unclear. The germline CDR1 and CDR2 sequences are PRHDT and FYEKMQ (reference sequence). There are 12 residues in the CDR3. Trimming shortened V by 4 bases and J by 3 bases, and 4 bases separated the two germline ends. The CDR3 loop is CASSYINQPQHF. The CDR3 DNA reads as TGTGCCAGCAGCTACATCAATCAGCCCCAGCATTTT.

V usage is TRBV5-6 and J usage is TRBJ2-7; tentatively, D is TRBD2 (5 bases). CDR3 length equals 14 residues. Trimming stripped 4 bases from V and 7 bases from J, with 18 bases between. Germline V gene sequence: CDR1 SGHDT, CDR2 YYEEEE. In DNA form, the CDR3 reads TGTGCCAGCAGCCCCCCCGGCGGGTACCGGGAGCAGTACTTC. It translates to CASSPPGGYREQYF. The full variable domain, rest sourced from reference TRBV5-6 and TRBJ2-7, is DAGVTQSPTHLIKTRGQQVTLRCSPKSGHDTVSWYQQALGQGPQFIFQYYEEEERQRGNFPDRFSGHQFPNYSSELNVNALLLGDSALYLCASSPPGGYREQYFGPGTRLTVT.

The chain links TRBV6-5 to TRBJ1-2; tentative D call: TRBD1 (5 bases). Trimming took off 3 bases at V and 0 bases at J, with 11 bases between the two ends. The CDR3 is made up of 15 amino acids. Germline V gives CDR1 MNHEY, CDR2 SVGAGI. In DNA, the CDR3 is TGTGCCAGCAGTTATTCAGGGATTCCTAACTATGGCTACACCTTC. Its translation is CASSYSGIPNYGYTF.

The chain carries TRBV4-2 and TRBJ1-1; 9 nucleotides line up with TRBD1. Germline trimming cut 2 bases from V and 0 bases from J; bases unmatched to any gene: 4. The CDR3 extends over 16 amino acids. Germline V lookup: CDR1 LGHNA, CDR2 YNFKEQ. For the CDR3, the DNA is TGTGCCAGCAGCCAACGGACAGGGGCTCTGAACACTGAAGCTTTCTTT. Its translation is CASSQRTGALNTEAFF.

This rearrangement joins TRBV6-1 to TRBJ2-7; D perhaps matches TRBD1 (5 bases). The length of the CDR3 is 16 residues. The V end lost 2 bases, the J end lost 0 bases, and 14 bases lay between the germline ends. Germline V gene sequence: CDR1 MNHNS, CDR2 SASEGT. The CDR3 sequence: CASSELARQPSYEQYF. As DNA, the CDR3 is TGTGCCAGCAGTGAATTGGCCCGACAGCCCTCCTACGAGCAGTACTTC.

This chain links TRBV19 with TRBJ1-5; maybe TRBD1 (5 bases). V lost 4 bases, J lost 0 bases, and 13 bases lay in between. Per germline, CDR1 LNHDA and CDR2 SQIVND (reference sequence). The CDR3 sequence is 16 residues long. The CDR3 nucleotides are TGTGCCAGTAGTAACCCCGGACAAAATAGCAATCAGCCCCAGCATTTT. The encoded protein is CASSNPGQNSNQPQHF.

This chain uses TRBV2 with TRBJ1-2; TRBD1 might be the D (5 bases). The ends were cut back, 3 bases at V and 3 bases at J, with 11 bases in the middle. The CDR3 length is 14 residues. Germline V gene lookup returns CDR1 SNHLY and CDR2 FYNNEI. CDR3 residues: CASSDLTTDYGYTF. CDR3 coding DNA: TGTGCCAGCAGTGATTTGACGACAGACTATGGCTACACCTTC.

The CDR3 nucleotides read TGTGCCAGCAGCGACCTGAGTGGGACTACAAAAGATACGCAGTATTTT. It yields the protein CASSDLSGTTKDTQYF. V usage is TRBV9 and J usage is TRBJ2-3; 7 bases fit TRBD2. CDR3 length: 16 residues. Germline lookup yields CDR1 SGDLS and CDR2 YYNGEE. The V and J ends lost 3 bases and 5 bases, in that order; junction bases with no gene match: 12.

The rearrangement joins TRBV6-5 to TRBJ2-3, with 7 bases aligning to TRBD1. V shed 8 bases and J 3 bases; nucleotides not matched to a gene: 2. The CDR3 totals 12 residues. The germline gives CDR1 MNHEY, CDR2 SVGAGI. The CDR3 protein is CASSTGTDTQYF. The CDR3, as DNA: TGTGCCAGCTCGACAGGGACAGATACGCAGTATTTT.

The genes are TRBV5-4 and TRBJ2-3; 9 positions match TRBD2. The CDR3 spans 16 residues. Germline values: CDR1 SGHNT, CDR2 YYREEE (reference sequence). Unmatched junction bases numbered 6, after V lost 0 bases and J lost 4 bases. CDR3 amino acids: CASSLDAGGPPDTQYF. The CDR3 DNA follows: TGTGCCAGCAGCTTGGATGCGGGGGGGCCCCCAGATACGCAGTATTTT. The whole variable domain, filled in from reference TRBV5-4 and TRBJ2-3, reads ETGVTQSPTHLIKTRGQQVTLRCSSQSGHNTVSWYQQALGQGPQFIFQYYREEENGRGNFPPRFSGLQFPNYSSELNVNALELDDSALYLCASSLDAGGPPDTQYFGPGTRLTVL.

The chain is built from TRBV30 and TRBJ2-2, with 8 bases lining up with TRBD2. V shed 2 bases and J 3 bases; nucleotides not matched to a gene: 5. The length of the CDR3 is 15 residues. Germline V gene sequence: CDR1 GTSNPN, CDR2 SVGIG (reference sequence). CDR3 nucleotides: TGTGCCTGGAGTAAAGGGCGGGAGGACACCGGGGAGCTGTTTTTT. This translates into CAWSKGREDTGELFF.

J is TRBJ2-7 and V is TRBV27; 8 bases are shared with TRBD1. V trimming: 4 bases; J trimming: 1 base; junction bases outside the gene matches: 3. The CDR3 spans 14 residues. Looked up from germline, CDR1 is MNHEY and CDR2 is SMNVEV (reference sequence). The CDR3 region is CASSYRQGSYEQYF. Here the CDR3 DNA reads TGTGCCAGCAGTTACCGACAGGGGTCCTACGAGCAGTACTTC.

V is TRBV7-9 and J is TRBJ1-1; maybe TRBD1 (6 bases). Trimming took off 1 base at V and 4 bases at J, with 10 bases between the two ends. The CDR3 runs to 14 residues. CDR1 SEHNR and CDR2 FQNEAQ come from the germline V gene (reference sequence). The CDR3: CASSLEGVSTEAFF. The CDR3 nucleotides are TGTGCCAGCAGCTTAGAGGGGGTGAGCACTGAAGCTTTCTTT.

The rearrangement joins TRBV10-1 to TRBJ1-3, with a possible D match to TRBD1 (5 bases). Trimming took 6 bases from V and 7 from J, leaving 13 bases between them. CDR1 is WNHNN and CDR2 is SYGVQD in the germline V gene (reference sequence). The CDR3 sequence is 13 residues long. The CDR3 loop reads CASRLQDRNTIYF. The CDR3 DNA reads TGCGCCAGCAGACTACAGGATCGGAACACCATATATTTT.

This CDR3 reads CASSTTGQATNEKLFF. CDR3 DNA: TGTGCCAGTAGTACCACGGGACAAGCAACTAATGAAAAACTGTTTTTT. J is TRBJ1-4 and V is TRBV19, with a tentative D call TRBD1 (6 bases). Per the germline V gene, CDR1 is LNHDA and CDR2 is SQIVND (reference sequence). Between the trimmed V and J ends, which lost 4 bases and 0 bases, there was a span of 12 bases. The CDR3 has 16 amino acids.

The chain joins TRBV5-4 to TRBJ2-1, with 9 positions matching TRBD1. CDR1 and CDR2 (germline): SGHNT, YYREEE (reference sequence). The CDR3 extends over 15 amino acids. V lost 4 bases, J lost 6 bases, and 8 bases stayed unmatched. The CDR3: CASSTGGQGINEQFF. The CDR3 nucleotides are TGTGCCAGCAGCACTGGGGGACAGGGCATCAATGAGCAGTTCTTC.

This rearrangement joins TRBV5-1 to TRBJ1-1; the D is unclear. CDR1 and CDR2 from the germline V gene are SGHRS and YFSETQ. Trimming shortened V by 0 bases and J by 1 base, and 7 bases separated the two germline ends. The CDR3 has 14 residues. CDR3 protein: CASSLAHQNTEAFF. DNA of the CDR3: TGCGCCAGCAGCTTGGCACACCAGAACACTGAAGCTTTCTTT.

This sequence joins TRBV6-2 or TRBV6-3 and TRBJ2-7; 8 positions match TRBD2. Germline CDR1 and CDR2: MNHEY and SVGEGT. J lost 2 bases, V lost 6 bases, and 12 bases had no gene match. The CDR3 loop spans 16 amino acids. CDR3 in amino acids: CASSPSRGRWTYEQYF. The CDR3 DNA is TGTGCCAGCAGCCCTTCACGCGGGAGGTGGACCTACGAGCAGTACTTC.

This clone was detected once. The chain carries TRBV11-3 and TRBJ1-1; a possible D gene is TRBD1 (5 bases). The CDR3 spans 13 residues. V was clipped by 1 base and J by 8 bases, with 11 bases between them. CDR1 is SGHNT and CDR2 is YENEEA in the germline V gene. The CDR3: CASSLAWGSEAFF. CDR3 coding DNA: TGTGCCAGCAGCTTAGCGTGGGGCAGCGAAGCTTTCTTT.

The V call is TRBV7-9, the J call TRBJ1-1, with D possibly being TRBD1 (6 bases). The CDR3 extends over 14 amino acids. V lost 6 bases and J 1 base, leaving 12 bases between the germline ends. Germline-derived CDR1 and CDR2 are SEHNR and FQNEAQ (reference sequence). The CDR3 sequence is CASSLPTGNTEAFF. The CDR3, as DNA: TGTGCCAGCAGTTTACCGACAGGGAACACTGAAGCTTTCTTT.

CDR3 sequence (DNA): TGTGCCAGCAGCCAAGCGGGCGGGGGGGTACGCACAGATACGCAGTATTTT. Its protein is CASSQAGGGVRTDTQYF. The chain links TRBV3-1 (or the pseudogene TRBV3-2) to TRBJ2-3, with 9 bases identical to TRBD2. There are 17 residues in the CDR3. Germline V gene sequence: CDR1 LGHDT, CDR2 YNNKEL (reference sequence). V dropped 1 base and J dropped 1; count of bases not matched to a gene: 6.

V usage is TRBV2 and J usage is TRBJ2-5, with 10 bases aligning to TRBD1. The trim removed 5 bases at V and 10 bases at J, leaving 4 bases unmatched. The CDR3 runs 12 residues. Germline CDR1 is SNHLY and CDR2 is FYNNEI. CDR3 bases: TGTGCCAGCAGTCCGGGACAGGGGCACCAGTACTTC. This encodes CASSPGQGHQYF.

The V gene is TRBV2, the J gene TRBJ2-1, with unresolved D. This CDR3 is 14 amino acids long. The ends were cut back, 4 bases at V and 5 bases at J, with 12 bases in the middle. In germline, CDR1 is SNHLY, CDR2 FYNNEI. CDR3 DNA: TGTGCCAGCAGTGTGCGACTCATAAACAATGAGCAGTTCTTC. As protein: CASSVRLINNEQFF. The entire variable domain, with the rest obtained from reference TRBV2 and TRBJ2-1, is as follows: EPEVTQTPSHQVTQMGQEVILRCVPISNHLYFYWYRQILGQKVEFLVSFYNNEISEKSEIFDDQFSVERPDGSNFTLKIRSTKLEDSAMYFCASSVRLINNEQFFGPGTRLTVL.

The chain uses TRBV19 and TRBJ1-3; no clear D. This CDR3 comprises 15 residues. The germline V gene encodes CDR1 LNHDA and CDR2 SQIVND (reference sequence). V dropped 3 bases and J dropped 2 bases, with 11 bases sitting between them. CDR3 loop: CASSISEQPGNTIYF. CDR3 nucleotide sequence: TGTGCCAGTAGTATTTCTGAGCAACCTGGAAACACCATATATTTT.

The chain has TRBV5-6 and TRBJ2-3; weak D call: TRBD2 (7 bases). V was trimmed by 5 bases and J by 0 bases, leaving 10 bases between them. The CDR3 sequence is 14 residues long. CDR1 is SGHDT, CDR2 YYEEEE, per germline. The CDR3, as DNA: TGTGCCAGCAGTTGGGGGGGCAGCACAGATACGCAGTATTTT. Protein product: CASSWGGSTDTQYF.

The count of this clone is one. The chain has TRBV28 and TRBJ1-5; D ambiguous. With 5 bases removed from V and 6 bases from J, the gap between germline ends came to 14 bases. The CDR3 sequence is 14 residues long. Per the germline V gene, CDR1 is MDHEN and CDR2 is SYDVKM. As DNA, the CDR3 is TGTGCCAGCAGTAGCACCGGGGTCCTTCAGCCCCAGCATTTT. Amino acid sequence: CASSSTGVLQPQHF.

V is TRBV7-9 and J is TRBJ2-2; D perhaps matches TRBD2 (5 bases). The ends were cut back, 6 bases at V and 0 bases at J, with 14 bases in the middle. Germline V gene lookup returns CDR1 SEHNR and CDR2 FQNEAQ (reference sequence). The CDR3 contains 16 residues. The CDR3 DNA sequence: TGTGCCAGCAGACCCACGGGGTCTCCGAACACCGGGGAGCTGTTTTTT. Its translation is CASRPTGSPNTGELFF.